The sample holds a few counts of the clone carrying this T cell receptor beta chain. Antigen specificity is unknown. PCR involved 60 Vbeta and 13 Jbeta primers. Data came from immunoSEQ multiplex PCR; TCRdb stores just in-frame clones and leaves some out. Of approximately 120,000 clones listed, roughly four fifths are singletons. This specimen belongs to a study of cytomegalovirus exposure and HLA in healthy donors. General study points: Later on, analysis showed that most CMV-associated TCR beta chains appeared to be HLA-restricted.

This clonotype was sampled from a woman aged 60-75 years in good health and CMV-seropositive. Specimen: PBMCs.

Here the CDR3 reads CASTQKTTGNTEAFF. CDR3 sequence (DNA): TGTGCCAGCACCCAGAAAACCACAGGGAACACTGAAGCTTTCTTT. V is TRBV7-9 and J is TRBJ1-1; weak D call: TRBD1 (5 bases). The CDR3 runs to 15 residues. Germline CDR1 SEHNR, CDR2 FQNEAQ (reference sequence). Trimming pared 7 bases from V and 1 base from J, leaving 16 bases between.